The present TCR beta chain was sequenced within a study of blood T cell repertoires in COVID-19. CDR1 and CDR2 from the germline V gene are SGHRS and YFSETQ. With 0 bases removed from V and 2 bases from J, the gap between germline ends came to 12 bases. The CDR3 totals 15 residues. TCRdb keeps only in-frame clones here, not all; method: immunoSEQ multiplex PCR. The sample lists 150,000 to 200,000 clones; around 85% were seen once. This clone was seen a few times. Sequenced: peripheral blood. The chain is built from TRBV5-1 and TRBJ2-7; maybe TRBD2 (6 bases). This sequence originates from a man in his fifties or sixties with active or convalescent COVID-19. The CDR3 DNA reads TGCGCCAGCAGCTTGGGCGGAGGGTTCGCCTACGAGCAGTACTTC. This translates into CASSLGGGFAYEQYF.